This T cell receptor (beta chain) was sequenced for a study of T cell repertoires in cytomegalovirus infection. Study results and caveats: In two of eight donors, the top clonotype was HLA-C-restricted CMV-specific.

This clonotype was seen a few times. Antigen specificity is unknown. CDR3 length: 15 amino acids. The V gene lost 0 bases and the J gene lost 0 bases, with 9 bases spanning the gap. Germline V gives CDR1 SGHRS, CDR2 YFSETQ. TCRdb reprocessed the reads with MiXCR, giving one entry per CDR3 protein. Here the sample spans around 800,000 distinct CDR3 sequences, about 33% being singletons. The receptor's source is a human donor in good health (CMV status not recorded). Some clones in this sample may be carry-over from other donors' samples. The rearrangement uses TRBV5-1 and TRBJ1-1; D unclear. Sequencing used cultured CD8+ T cells from PBMCs, obtained from culture after CMV antigen stimulation. CDR3 sequence (DNA): TGCGCCAGCAGCTTGGTGCCAGAAATGAACACTGAAGCTTTCTTT. Amino acid sequence: CASSLVPEMNTEAFF.